Reported below is one T cell receptor beta chain. TCRdb reprocessed the 5' RACE reads with MiXCR, giving one entry per CDR3 protein. This table holds 100,000 or so distinct CDR3 sequences, 11% found once. This CDR3 contains 13 residues. Looked up from germline, CDR1 is SEHNR and CDR2 is FQNEAQ (reference sequence). The V end was cut by 1 base, the J end by 8 bases, with 9 bases between. The sample is drawn from a study of T-cell memory formation after mild COVID-19. Sequencing was performed on PBMCs or a T cell subset sorted from them (not recorded which). The source of this sequence is a man younger than 35 who had mild COVID-19 (a few samples of this study predate the infection). Cell type and time point are not known. The J gene is TRBJ2-1, the V gene TRBV7-9, with D unclear. CDR3 coding DNA: TGTGCCAGCAGCTTAGACGGGCGCGATGAGCAGTTCTTC. Protein product: CASSLDGRDEQFF.